This T cell receptor (beta chain) stems from a study of blood T cell repertoires in COVID-19. Looking at the study overall: Specimens from acute and convalescent COVID-19 originated in the United States, Italy and Spain.

The CDR3 covers 16 residues. Germline trimming cut 2 bases from V and 4 bases from J; bases unmatched to any gene: 7. Germline-derived CDR1 and CDR2 are MDHEN and SYDVKM. As handled by the study authors: Cell counts per sample came from amplifying reference gene primers. The data were produced by immunoSEQ multiplex PCR, yet TCRdb's version contains in-frame clones alone and is incomplete. D and trimming were read from the DNA, whereas the V and J calls and clone size are those reported in that table. The repertoire holds approximately 190,000 clones, with about 86% as singletons. The rearrangement uses TRBV28 and TRBJ1-2; 10 bases match TRBD1. The sample consisted of peripheral blood. The sequence came from a man under 40 with active or convalescent COVID-19. The CDR3 is CASSLGATGGGYGYTF. As DNA, the CDR3 is TGTGCCAGCAGTTTAGGGGCGACAGGGGGCGGCTATGGCTACACCTTC.